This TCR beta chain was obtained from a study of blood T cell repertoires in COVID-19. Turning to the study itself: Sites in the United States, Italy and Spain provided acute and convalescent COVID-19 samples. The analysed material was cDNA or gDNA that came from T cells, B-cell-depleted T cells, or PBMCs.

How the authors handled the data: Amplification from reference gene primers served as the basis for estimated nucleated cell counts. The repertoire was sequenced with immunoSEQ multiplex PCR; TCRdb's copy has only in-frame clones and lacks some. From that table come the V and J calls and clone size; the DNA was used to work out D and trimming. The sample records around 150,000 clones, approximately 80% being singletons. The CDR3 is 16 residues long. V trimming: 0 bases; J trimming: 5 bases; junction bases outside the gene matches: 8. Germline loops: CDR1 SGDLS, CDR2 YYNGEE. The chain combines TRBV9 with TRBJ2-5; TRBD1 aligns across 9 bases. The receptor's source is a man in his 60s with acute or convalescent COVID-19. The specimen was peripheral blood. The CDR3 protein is CASSVGNRGQRETQYF. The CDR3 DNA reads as TGTGCCAGCAGCGTAGGAAACAGGGGGCAAAGGGAGACCCAGTACTTC.